This T cell receptor (beta chain) was captured by sequencing in a study of cytomegalovirus exposure and HLA in healthy donors. Whole-study findings and limits: Overall, around 150 TCR beta chains were annotated as cytomegalovirus-associated. Diagnosis of cytomegalovirus status made by the classifier reportedly showed high specificity and sensitivity. Many donors carried some public TCRs, although rarity characterized most TCR sequences.

This clone was seen once. The antigen is unknown. It was the 120-subject validation cohort, separate from the roughly 700-subject first cohort, to which the donors belonged. This CDR3 region has 14 residues. The ends lost 5 bases at V and 5 bases at J; junction bases unmatched: 6. Germline CDR1 reads MNHEY; CDR2 reads SMNVEV (reference sequence). TCRdb's copy holds only in-frame clones and misses some; the assay was immunoSEQ multiplex PCR. Of some 80,000 clones listed, 95% to 96% are singletons. The sequenced sample consisted of PBMCs. The TCR sequence derives from a woman aged 18-35 years in good health and CMV-seronegative. The chain employs TRBV27 and TRBJ2-5; 9 bases are shared with TRBD1. As DNA, the CDR3 is TGTGCCAGCAGTCCCACAGGGGGCGGGGAGACCCAGTACTTC. It encodes CASSPTGGGETQYF.